One and the same sample provided the 27 T cell receptor beta chains below, sequenced in a study of CD8+CD57+ T cells in acquired aplastic anemia. By flow cytometry, patients selected for sequencing had shown an expansion of CD8+CD57+ cells. The use of genomic DNA as template underpinned the TCR beta VDJ and CDR3 profiling. Each CDR3 protein is one row after TCRdb ran MiXCR on the reads. The table lists just over 450,000 distinct CDR3 sequences, around 30% of them singletons. Sequenced material: sorted CD4+, CD8+, or CD8+CD57+ T cells (not recorded which) from PBMCs. These receptor sequences come from a human donor with aplastic anemia.

The chain links TRBV2 to TRBJ1-4; tentative D call: TRBD1 (6 bases). Germline CDR1 and CDR2: SNHLY and FYNNEI. This CDR3 contains 14 residues. V lost 3 bases and J 3 bases, leaving 8 bases between the germline ends. This CDR3 is CASSDWGPNEKLFF. As DNA, the CDR3 is TGTGCCAGCAGTGATTGGGGGCCTAATGAAAAACTGTTTTTT.

In nucleotides, the CDR3 is TGTGCCACAAACAGATACGGGACAGGGGTAGCCGGGGAGCTGTTTTTT. Residues: CATNRYGTGVAGELFF. The chain combines TRBV19 with TRBJ2-2, with 10 nucleotides matching TRBD1. The germline gives CDR1 LNHDA, CDR2 SQIVND (reference sequence). V shed 10 bases, J shed 6 bases, and the junction held 14 bases outside the gene matches. The CDR3 runs 16 residues.

Points on this clonotype: This may be a read error: a much more frequent sequence differs by one nucleotide. The chain recombines TRBV2 with TRBJ2-2, with 8 nucleotides matching TRBD1. V shed 9 bases, J shed 1 base, and the junction held 7 bases outside the gene matches. CDR1 and CDR2 from the germline V gene are SNHLY and FYNNEI. CDR3 length equals 15 residues. CDR3 DNA sequence: TGTGCCAGTGGAACCGGGACAGGGAACACCGGGGAGCTGTTTTTT. It is translated as CASGTGTGNTGELFF.

In its sample, this clonotype was seen many times. This chain uses TRBV19 with TRBJ2-5; D unclear. Trimming pared 4 bases from V and 4 bases from J, leaving 13 bases between. In germline, CDR1 is LNHDA, CDR2 SQIVND (reference sequence). The CDR3 length is 14 residues. The DNA for the CDR3 is TGTGCCAGTAGTAACGGGCTAGATGGAGAGACCCAGTACTTC. Amino acid sequence: CASSNGLDGETQYF.

On this clonotype: The germline gene is not matched at one end of the junction; a read error may be the cause. This chain joins TRBV19 and TRBJ1-5, with no clear D. CDR3 length equals 13 residues. The V gene's germline CDR1 is LNHDA and CDR2 SQIVND (reference sequence). CDR3 protein: CTSNTGLNQPQHF. DNA for the CDR3: TGTACCAGTAATACGGGGTTAAATCAGCCCCAGCATTTT.

This clonotype was found a few times. The chain employs TRBV24-1 and TRBJ1-5; D gene unclear. The V end was cut by 9 bases, the J end by 5 bases, with 13 bases between. The CDR3 consists of 13 residues. Germline-derived CDR1 and CDR2 are KGHDR and SFDVKD. Written as DNA, the CDR3 is TGTGCCACCGCATTGGCAGCCCATCAGCCCCAGCATTTT. Protein: CATALAAHQPQHF.

This clonotype has a handful of counts. The chain joins TRBV4-3 to TRBJ1-1; D ambiguous. The CDR3 is made up of 15 amino acids. Germline V gene lookup returns CDR1 LGHNA and CDR2 YSLEER. With 0 bases removed from V and 3 bases from J, the gap between germline ends came to 11 bases. The CDR3 sequence: CASSQDDMGYTEAFF. The DNA for the CDR3 is TGCGCCAGCAGCCAAGACGACATGGGGTACACTGAAGCTTTCTTT.

The rearrangement uses TRBV5-6 and TRBJ1-4; the D is unclear. Germline lookup yields CDR1 SGHDT and CDR2 YYEEEE. The CDR3 runs 13 residues. The V gene lost 5 bases and the J gene lost 11 bases, with 16 bases spanning the gap. The CDR3 DNA reads as TGTGCCAGCAGTCAAAGGGAGGGTATCAAACTGTTTTTT. Translation gives CASSQREGIKLFF.

This clonotype was observed at least ten times. The chain employs TRBV29-1 and TRBJ1-1, with unresolved D. CDR3 length equals 16 residues. The germline CDR1 and CDR2 sequences are SQVTM and ANQGSEA. V was clipped by 2 bases and J by 1 base, with 17 bases between them. The chain's CDR3 is CSVEMYTVQPNTEAFF. DNA for the CDR3: TGCAGCGTTGAAATGTATACAGTACAGCCGAACACTGAAGCTTTCTTT.

This clonotype has only a few counts. The CDR3 sequence is CASSTGGFAGYTF. The CDR3 DNA reads TGTGCCAGTAGTACAGGCGGTTTTGCTGGCTACACCTTC. The chain recombines TRBV19 with TRBJ1-2; D uncertain. Germline values: CDR1 LNHDA, CDR2 SQIVND (reference sequence). The V end was cut by 4 bases, the J end by 7 bases, with 13 bases between. CDR3 length: 13 amino acids.

This clonotype showed up many times. The chain uses TRBV29-1 and TRBJ2-1; TRBD2 aligns across 9 bases. The CDR3 covers 14 residues. CDR1 and CDR2 from the germline V gene are SQVTM and ANQGSEA. The CDR3 loop reads CTYTRLAEYNEQFF. CDR3 in DNA: TGCACCTATACCCGACTAGCGGAGTACAATGAGCAGTTCTTC.

This clonotype showed up many times. CDR3 protein: CASSIDQGVGETQYF. CDR3 DNA: TGTGCCAGTAGTATAGATCAAGGTGTGGGAGAGACCCAGTACTTC. The chain joins TRBV19 to TRBJ2-5, with D unresolved. Per the germline V gene, CDR1 is LNHDA and CDR2 is SQIVND (reference sequence). Trimming pared 0 bases from V and 4 bases from J, leaving 12 bases between. This CDR3 is 15 amino acids long.

The chain uses TRBV24-1 and TRBJ2-1; D is possibly TRBD1 (6 bases). Germline CDR1 and CDR2: KGHDR and SFDVKD. Deletions cut 1 base from V and 8 bases from J, with 11 bases between. This CDR3 is 14 amino acids long. CDR3 loop: CATSDFTGSDEQFF. The CDR3 DNA follows: TGTGCCACCAGTGATTTTACAGGGAGCGATGAGCAGTTCTTC.

Ten or more counts support this clonotype. The gene calls are TRBV19 and TRBJ1-6; tentatively, D is TRBD1 (6 bases). CDR3 length equals 15 residues. The V and J ends lost 5 bases and 7 bases respectively, with 15 bases between them. The V gene's germline CDR1 is LNHDA and CDR2 SQIVND (reference sequence). The chain's CDR3 is CASSPRQAPNSPLHF. DNA of the CDR3: TGTGCCAGTAGTCCAAGACAGGCTCCCAATTCACCCCTCCACTTT.

At least ten counts were recorded for this clonotype. V gene TRBV7-9 combines with J gene TRBJ1-2, with 8 bases that match TRBD1. There are 15 residues in the CDR3. Losses at the gene ends were 1 base for V and 3 bases for J; bases not matched to a gene: 4. Germline CDR1 SEHNR, CDR2 FQNEAQ (reference sequence). The chain's CDR3 is CASSLGTGGDYGYTF. CDR3 coding DNA: TGTGCCAGCAGCTTAGGAACAGGGGGAGACTATGGCTACACCTTC.

This clonotype has more than one count but fewer than ten. The rearrangement joins TRBV6-1 to TRBJ2-7; TRBD2 matches 11 bases. Germline CDR1 is MNHNS and CDR2 is SASEGT. The trim removed 6 bases at V and 1 base at J, leaving 5 bases unmatched. This CDR3 has 15 residues. The DNA of the CDR3 is TGTGCCAGCAGGGCGGGACTAGCGGATTCCTACGAGCAGTACTTC. This encodes CASRAGLADSYEQYF.

This sequence joins TRBV7-3 and TRBJ1-5, with D hard to call. V lost 2 bases to trimming and J lost 5 bases, with 7 bases between them. This CDR3 spans 13 amino acids. Germline CDR1 SGHTA, CDR2 FQGTGA. CDR3 sequence: CASSLEPHQPQHF. The DNA for the CDR3 is TGTGCCAGCAGCTTAGAACCCCATCAGCCCCAGCATTTT.

This clonotype was counted at least ten times. V and J are TRBV9 and TRBJ2-5; D possibly uses TRBD1 or TRBD2 (5 bases each). Deletions cut 4 bases from V and 5 bases from J, with 18 bases between. This CDR3 comprises 15 residues. Germline CDR1 and CDR2: SGDLS and YYNGEE. The CDR3 spells CASSRREGAAETQYF. In DNA form, the CDR3 reads TGTGCCAGCAGCAGACGGGAAGGGGCTGCGGAGACCCAGTACTTC.

The chain employs TRBV14 and TRBJ2-7, with D possibly TRBD2 on 6 matching bases. This CDR3 is built from 15 residues. CDR1 is SGHDN and CDR2 is FVKESK in the germline V gene. V gave up 1 base and J gave up 1 base, with 11 bases separating them. The CDR3 DNA reads as TGTGCCAGCAGCCAAGCGGGAAGCGGGTCCTACGAGCAGTACTTC. Its translation is CASSQAGSGSYEQYF.

Ten or more counts support this clonotype. The gene calls are TRBV19 and TRBJ2-5, with D perhaps given as TRBD1 or TRBD2 (5 bases each). This CDR3 is 15 amino acids long. The germline V gene encodes CDR1 LNHDA and CDR2 SQIVND (reference sequence). Trimming shortened V by 1 base and J by 5 bases, and 14 bases separated the two germline ends. CDR3 nucleotides: TGTGCCAGTAGTATAGGGGACGCCCTGGGTGAGACCCAGTACTTC. Translating it yields CASSIGDALGETQYF.

The chain joins TRBV20-1 to TRBJ1-4, with D tentatively TRBD1 (5 bases). Between the trimmed V and J ends, which lost 0 bases and 7 bases, there was a span of 18 bases. This CDR3 is 16 amino acids long. The germline gives CDR1 DFQATT, CDR2 SNEGSKA (reference sequence). The CDR3 spells CSARDYGASLGEKLFF. Written as DNA, the CDR3 is TGCAGTGCTAGAGATTACGGGGCATCCCTCGGTGAAAAACTGTTTTTT.

With regard to this clonotype: Germline and junction disagree at one end, which may indicate a read error. The rearrangement uses TRBV4-1 and TRBJ1-5; D unclear. The CDR3 extends over 15 amino acids. From germline, CDR1 is MGHRA and CDR2 YSYEKL. The CDR3: CAGSQEGGYGQPQHF. Here the CDR3 DNA reads TGCGCCGGCAGCCAAGAAGGAGGGTACGGTCAGCCCCAGCATTTT.

This clonotype was seen a single time. The rearrangement joins TRBV15 to TRBJ1-3; 7 nucleotides agree with TRBD1. Per germline, CDR1 LNHNV and CDR2 YYDKDF (reference sequence). This CDR3 region has 17 residues. V shed 1 base, J shed 8 bases, and the junction held 14 bases outside the gene matches. CDR3 protein: CATSRGTGANYGYTIYF. CDR3 sequence (DNA): TGTGCCACCAGCAGAGGAACAGGGGCAAACTATGGCTACACCATATATTTT.

The chain is built from TRBV7-3 and TRBJ1-1; no definite D call. V was clipped by 2 bases and J by 1 base, with 11 bases between them. This CDR3 region has 15 residues. Per the germline V gene, CDR1 is SGHTA and CDR2 is FQGTGA. The CDR3 DNA reads TGTGCCAGCAGCTTAGAAGTCCGGACGAACACTGAAGCTTTCTTT. Translating gives CASSLEVRTNTEAFF. Drawing the rest from reference TRBV7-3 and TRBJ1-1, the complete variable domain is GAGVSQTPSNKVTEKGKYVELRCDPISGHTALYWYRQSLGQGPEFLIYFQGTGAADDSGLPNDRFFAVRPEGSVSTLKIQRTERGDSAVYLCASSLEVRTNTEAFFGQGTRLTVV.

This chain uses TRBV20-1 with TRBJ1-1; D remains ambiguous. The CDR3 is 15 residues long. CDR1 is DFQATT, CDR2 SNEGSKA, per germline (reference sequence). V dropped 0 bases and J dropped 5 bases, with 16 bases sitting between them. Written as DNA, the CDR3 is TGCAGTGCTAGAGATCCGATGACATTAGAGACTGAAGCTTTCTTT. The encoded protein is CSARDPMTLETEAFF.

This clonotype was picked up many times. The chain employs TRBV7-6 and TRBJ1-5; TRBD1 might be the D (6 bases). V lost 0 bases to trimming and J lost 4 bases, with 13 bases between them. This CDR3 spans 16 amino acids. CDR1 and CDR2 (germline): SGHVS, FNYEAQ. The CDR3 region has the DNA TGTGCCAGCAGCTTAGCAGGCAGGGGAATTAATCAGCCCCAGCATTTT. It specifies CASSLAGRGINQPQHF.

The table lists this clonotype with a few counts. V and J are TRBV9 and TRBJ2-1, with no clear D. Germline CDR1 and CDR2: SGDLS and YYNGEE. V lost 0 bases and J lost 0, with 10 bases in between. The CDR3 is 16 residues long. The CDR3 spells CASSVEPVSSYNEQFF. For the CDR3, the DNA is TGTGCCAGCAGCGTAGAGCCAGTAAGCTCCTACAATGAGCAGTTCTTC.